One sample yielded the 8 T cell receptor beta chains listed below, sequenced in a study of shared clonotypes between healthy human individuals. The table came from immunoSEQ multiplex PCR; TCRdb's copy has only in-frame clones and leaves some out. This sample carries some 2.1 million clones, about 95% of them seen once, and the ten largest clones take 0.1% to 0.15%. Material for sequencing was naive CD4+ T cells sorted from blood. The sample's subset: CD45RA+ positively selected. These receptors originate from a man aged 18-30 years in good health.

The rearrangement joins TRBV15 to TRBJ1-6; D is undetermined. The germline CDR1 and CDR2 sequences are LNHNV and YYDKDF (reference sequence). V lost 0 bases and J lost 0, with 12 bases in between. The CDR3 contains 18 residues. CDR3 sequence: CATSRDGPISSYNSPLHF. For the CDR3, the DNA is TGTGCCACCAGCAGAGACGGACCGATAAGCTCCTATAATTCACCCCTCCACTTT.

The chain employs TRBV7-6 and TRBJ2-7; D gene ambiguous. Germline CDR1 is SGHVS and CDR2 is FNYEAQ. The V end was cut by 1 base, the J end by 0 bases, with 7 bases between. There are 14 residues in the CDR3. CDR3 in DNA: TGTGCCAGCAGCTTAGGGGCAGCCTCCTACGAGCAGTACTTC. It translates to CASSLGAASYEQYF.

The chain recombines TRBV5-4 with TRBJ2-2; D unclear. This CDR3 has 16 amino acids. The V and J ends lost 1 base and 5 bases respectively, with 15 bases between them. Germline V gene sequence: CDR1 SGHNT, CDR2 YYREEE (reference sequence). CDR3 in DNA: TGTGCCAGCAGCTTGAGTTCGACCCCCCGAACCGGGGAGCTGTTTTTT. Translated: CASSLSSTPRTGELFF. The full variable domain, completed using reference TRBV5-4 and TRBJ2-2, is ETGVTQSPTHLIKTRGQQVTLRCSSQSGHNTVSWYQQALGQGPQFIFQYYREEENGRGNFPPRFSGLQFPNYSSELNVNALELDDSALYLCASSLSSTPRTGELFFGEGSRLTVL.

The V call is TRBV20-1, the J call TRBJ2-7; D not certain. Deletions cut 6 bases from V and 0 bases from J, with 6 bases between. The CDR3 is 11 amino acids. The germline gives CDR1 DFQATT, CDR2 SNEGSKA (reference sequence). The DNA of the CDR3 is TGCAGTGCCATCGACTCCTACGAGCAGTACTTC. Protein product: CSAIDSYEQYF.

CDR3 nucleotides: TGTGCCAGCAGGTCTGACAGGGGTGGCAATCAGCCCCAGCATTTT. Protein: CASRSDRGGNQPQHF. The chain couples TRBV6-5 to TRBJ1-5; 8 positions match TRBD1. Germline V gene lookup returns CDR1 MNHEY and CDR2 SVGAGI. V dropped 6 bases and J dropped 2; count of bases not matched to a gene: 6. The CDR3 totals 15 residues.

CDR3 coding DNA: TGTGCCAGCAGCTCTTGGACTAGGAACACCGGGGAGCTGTTTTTT. Residues: CASSSWTRNTGELFF. This chain connects TRBV5-5 to TRBJ2-2; 7 nucleotides align to TRBD2. J was trimmed by 1 base and V by 3 bases; bases with no gene match: 3. The CDR3 is 15 amino acids. Per germline, CDR1 SGHKS and CDR2 YYEKEE (reference sequence).

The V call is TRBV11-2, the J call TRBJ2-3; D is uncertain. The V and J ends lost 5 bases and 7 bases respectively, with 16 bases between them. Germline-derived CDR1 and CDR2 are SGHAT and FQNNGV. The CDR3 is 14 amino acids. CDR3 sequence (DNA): TGTGCCAGCAGCCCAATTAGGGCGCCGTATACGCAGTATTTT. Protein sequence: CASSPIRAPYTQYF.

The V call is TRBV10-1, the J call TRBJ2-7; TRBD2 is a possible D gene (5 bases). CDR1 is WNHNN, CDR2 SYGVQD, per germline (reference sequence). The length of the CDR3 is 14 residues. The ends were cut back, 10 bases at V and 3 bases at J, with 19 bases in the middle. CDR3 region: CATKKILRDYEQYF. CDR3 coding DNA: TGCGCCACCAAAAAGATCCTCCGGGACTACGAGCAGTACTTC.